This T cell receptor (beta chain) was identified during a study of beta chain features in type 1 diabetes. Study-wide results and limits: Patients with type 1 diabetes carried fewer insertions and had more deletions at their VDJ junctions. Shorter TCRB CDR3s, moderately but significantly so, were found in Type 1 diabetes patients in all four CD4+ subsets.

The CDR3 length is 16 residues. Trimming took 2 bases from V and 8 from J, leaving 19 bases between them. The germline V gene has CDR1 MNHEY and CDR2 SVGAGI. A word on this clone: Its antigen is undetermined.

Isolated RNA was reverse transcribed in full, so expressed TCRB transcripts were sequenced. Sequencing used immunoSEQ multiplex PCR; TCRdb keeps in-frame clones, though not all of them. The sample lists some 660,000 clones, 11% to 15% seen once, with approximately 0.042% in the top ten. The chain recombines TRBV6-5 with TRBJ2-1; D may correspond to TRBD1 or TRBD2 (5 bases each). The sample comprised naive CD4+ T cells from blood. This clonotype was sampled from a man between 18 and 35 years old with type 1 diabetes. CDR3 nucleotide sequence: TGTGCCAGCAGTTACCAGGGTATAATAGCGATATATGAGCAGTTCTTC. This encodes CASSYQGIIAIYEQFF.